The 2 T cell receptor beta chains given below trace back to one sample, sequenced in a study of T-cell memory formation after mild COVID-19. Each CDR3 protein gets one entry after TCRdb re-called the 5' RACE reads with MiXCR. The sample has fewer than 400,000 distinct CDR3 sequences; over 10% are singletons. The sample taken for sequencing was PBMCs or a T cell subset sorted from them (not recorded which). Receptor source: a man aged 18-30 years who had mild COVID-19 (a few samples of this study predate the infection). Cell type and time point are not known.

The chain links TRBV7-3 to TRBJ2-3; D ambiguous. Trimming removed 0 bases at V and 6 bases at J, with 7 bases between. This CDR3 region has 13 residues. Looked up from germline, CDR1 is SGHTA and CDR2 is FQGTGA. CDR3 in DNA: TGTGCCAGCAGCTTAACGGCGGCCGATACGCAGTATTTT. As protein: CASSLTAADTQYF.

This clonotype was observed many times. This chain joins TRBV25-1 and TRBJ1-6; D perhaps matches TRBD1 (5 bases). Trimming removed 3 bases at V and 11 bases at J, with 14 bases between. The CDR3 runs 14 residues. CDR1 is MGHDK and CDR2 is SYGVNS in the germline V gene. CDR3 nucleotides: TGTGCCAGCAGTGAGGAGGGGCCCATAGCACCCCTCCACTTT. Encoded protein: CASSEEGPIAPLHF.